Below are 19 T cell receptor beta chains sequenced from a single sample in a study of tumor-infiltrating lymphocytes in primary liver carcinoma. Researchers drew blood RNA from unsorted whole blood and extracted germline DNA as well. Making TCR beta cDNA involved around 540 ng total RNA and a constant-region primer. Slightly modified ARM-PCR served as the procedure for the TCR beta libraries. These libraries came from three rounds of nested multiplex PCR. Both of the initial two PCR rounds ran for approximately 10 cycles and employed TRBV1-TRBV30 forward primers alongside a C-beta reverse primer. TCRdb fed the multiplex PCR reads into MiXCR, producing one record per CDR3 protein. Here the sample spans about 180,000 distinct CDR3 sequences, 50% to 75% being singletons. Sequencing was done on a sample of peripheral blood. These TCRs come from a man aged 40-49 years with primary liver carcinoma and hepatitis B virus infection.

This clonotype was recorded at least ten times. The chain recombines TRBV12-3 or TRBV12-4 with TRBJ2-5; no reliable D call. The V end was cut by 6 bases, the J end by 5 bases, with 7 bases between. The CDR3 is 11 residues long. CDR3 in DNA: TGTGCCAGCAGCCCCGGGGAGACCCAGTACTTC. It codes for CASSPGETQYF.

This clonotype appeared a few times. The chain joins TRBV6-6 to TRBJ2-5, with D perhaps TRBD2 (6 bases). The germline V gene encodes CDR1 MNHNY and CDR2 SVGAGI (reference sequence). This CDR3 contains 18 residues. V lost 5 bases, J lost 5 bases, and 27 bases lay in between. The CDR3 reads CASSKGFRDSPYPETQYF. Written as DNA, the CDR3 is TGTGCCAGCAGTAAAGGGTTCCGGGACTCCCCTTATCCGGAGACCCAGTACTTC.

In the case of this clonotype: Because it lacks the conserved phenylalanine or tryptophan at the end, this CDR3 is likely a read error. The V call is TRBV11-2, the J call TRBJ2-7; a weak D match, TRBD2 (7 bases). The germline gives CDR1 SGHAT, CDR2 FQNNGV. The CDR3 is 14 residues long. The CDR3 spells CTSSWEGGPYEQYY. CDR3 bases: TGTACCAGCAGCTGGGAGGGGGGTCCCTACGAGCAGTACTAC.

The chain employs TRBV5-4 and TRBJ2-2; the D is unclear. The V gene lost 4 bases and the J gene lost 7 bases, with 14 bases spanning the gap. CDR3 length: 14 amino acids. The V gene's germline CDR1 is SGHNT and CDR2 YYREEE (reference sequence). Written as DNA, the CDR3 is TGTGCCAGCAGCCCAGAGGACGGTGGCGGGGAGCTGTTTTTT. This encodes CASSPEDGGGELFF.

Concerning this clonotype itself: The CDR3 end shows no conserved phenylalanine or tryptophan, and so a read error is likely. The chain joins TRBV29-1 to TRBJ2-7; D perhaps matches TRBD1 (7 bases). There are 13 residues in the CDR3. Germline CDR1 is SQVTM and CDR2 is ANQGSEA. The germline V and J ends were trimmed by 5 bases and 4 bases, with 15 bases remaining between them. In DNA form, the CDR3 reads TGCAGCGTTTCAGCAGGGGGGATATACGAGCAGTACTAC. Translation gives CSVSAGGIYEQYY.

This clonotype was counted a single time. A much more abundant neighbour one base away suggests this may be a read error. For the CDR3, the DNA is TGTGCCAGCAGCGCCCCTATCGCGGAACGGCTATACAATAAGCAGTTCTTC. It encodes CASSAPIAERLYNKQFF. The chain has TRBV11-1 and TRBJ2-1; D not resolved. The CDR3 loop spans 17 amino acids. The germline V gene encodes CDR1 SGHAT and CDR2 FQDESV (reference sequence).

This clonotype was counted a few times. This chain uses TRBV6-6 with TRBJ2-1; TRBD2 matches at 7 bases. J lost 6 bases, V lost 5 bases, and 7 bases had no gene match. Germline V CDR1 and CDR2: MNHNY, SVGAGI (reference sequence). The CDR3 totals 14 residues. The CDR3: CASSRGGPANEQFF. In nucleotides, the CDR3 is TGTGCCAGCAGTCGGGGAGGGCCGGCCAATGAGCAGTTCTTC.

This chain links TRBV29-1 with TRBJ2-1, with D possibly TRBD2 on 6 matching bases. Germline CDR1 SQVTM, CDR2 ANQGSEA. The germline V and J ends were trimmed by 4 bases and 5 bases, with 9 bases remaining between them. CDR3 length equals 12 residues. CDR3 bases: TGCAGCGTTGCGGGACTTCACAATGAGCAGTTCTTC. This codes for CSVAGLHNEQFF.

This clonotype was recorded a few times. A much larger clone differs from this one at a single base, so this may be a read error. The J gene is TRBJ2-1, the V gene TRBV29-1; D is ambiguous. The CDR3 loop spans 11 amino acids. From germline, CDR1 is SQVTM and CDR2 ANQGSEA. Trimming cost V 1 base and J 9 bases, with 7 bases left between them. In nucleotides, the CDR3 is TGCAGCGTTGAAGGGTTCAGTGAGCAGTTCTTC. This gives the protein CSVEGFSEQFF.

The chain employs TRBV12-3 or TRBV12-4 and TRBJ2-7; TRBD2 might be the D (6 bases). V was pared by 8 bases and J by 6 bases, with 20 bases between. The CDR3 loop spans 14 amino acids. The CDR3 region has the DNA TGTGCCAGCGGTGACCGCACGGGAGAGGTCGAGCAGTACTTC. Translation: CASGDRTGEVEQYF.

CDR3 DNA sequence: TGTGCCAGCAGCCAGACAGAACCTAGCAATCAGCCCCAGCATTTT. This encodes CASSQTEPSNQPQHF. V and J are TRBV4-2 and TRBJ1-5; D possibly corresponds to TRBD1 (5 bases). CDR3 length: 15 residues. The germline V gene encodes CDR1 LGHNA and CDR2 YNFKEQ. Trimming removed 3 bases at V and 0 bases at J, with 9 bases between.

This clonotype has at least ten counts. The rearrangement links TRBV11-2 to TRBJ2-1; 8 bases map to TRBD1. The CDR3 is 13 amino acids. Germline V gene sequence: CDR1 SGHAT, CDR2 FQNNGV. V trimming: 3 bases; J trimming: 10 bases; junction bases outside the gene matches: 5. CDR3 coding DNA: TGTGCCAGCAGCTTCCCAGGGGGCAGGGAGCAGTTCTTC. Its protein is CASSFPGGREQFF. Looking up the rest from reference TRBV11-2 and TRBJ2-1 gives the full variable domain: EAGVAQSPRYKIIEKRQSVAFWCNPISGHATLYWYQQILGQGPKLLIQFQNNGVVDDSQLPKDRFSAERLKGVDSTLKIQPAKLEDSAVYLCASSFPGGREQFFGPGTRLTVL.

The rearrangement links TRBV12-3 or TRBV12-4 to TRBJ1-2; D unclear. V was shortened by 5 bases and J by 4 bases, with 14 bases between the two germline ends. The CDR3 spans 14 residues. This CDR3 is CASSAESSLYGYTF. The CDR3 nucleotides are TGTGCCAGCAGTGCGGAGTCCTCTCTCTATGGCTACACCTTC.

Regarding this clonotype: At one of its ends the junction is not consistent with the germline gene, which may arise from a read error. V and J are TRBV11-2 and TRBJ2-1; 9 positions agree with TRBD1. The V gene's germline CDR1 is SGHAT and CDR2 FQNNGV. This CDR3 contains 15 residues. CDR3 nucleotides: TGTGCCAGAAGCTTCCGGGACAGGGCGTTGGGTGAGCAGTTTTTC. Its translation is CARSFRDRALGEQFF.

The chain couples TRBV6-1 to TRBJ1-2; D not resolved. This CDR3 is built from 16 residues. The germline V gene encodes CDR1 MNHNS and CDR2 SASEGT. V was trimmed by 5 bases and J by 8 bases, leaving 24 bases between them. The CDR3: CASSPSRPEREQGYTF. The DNA of the CDR3 is TGTGCCAGCAGTCCGAGTCGGCCAGAACGCGAACAAGGCTACACCTTC.

This chain uses TRBV7-8 with TRBJ2-3, with D possibly TRBD2 on 6 matching bases. Germline CDR1 SGHVS, CDR2 FQNEAQ. The CDR3 runs 13 residues. The V end lost 5 bases, the J end lost 3 bases, and 9 bases lay between the germline ends. CDR3 amino acids: CASSETRTDTQYF. CDR3 nucleotides: TGTGCCAGCAGCGAGACTAGGACAGATACGCAGTATTTT.

Concerning this clonotype itself: One junction end disagrees with the germline gene, perhaps due to a read error. The chain combines TRBV24-1 with TRBJ2-7, with TRBD1 matching over 7 bases. This CDR3 has 15 residues. Looked up from germline, CDR1 is KGHDR and CDR2 is SFDVKD. The CDR3 DNA sequence: TGTGCCACCAGCGATTCACGACAGGGAACCGACGAGCAGTACTTC. It codes for CATSDSRQGTDEQYF.

This clonotype was seen many times. The J gene is TRBJ2-3, the V gene TRBV29-1; D tentatively fits TRBD1 or TRBD2 (5 bases each). CDR1 and CDR2 from the germline V gene are SQVTM and ANQGSEA. The CDR3 runs to 13 residues. Deletions cut 8 bases from V and 2 bases from J, with 14 bases between. CDR3 sequence reads: CSFRDPYTDTQYF. In DNA form, the CDR3 reads TGCAGCTTCCGGGACCCATACACAGATACGCAGTATTTT.

The gene calls are TRBV6-5 and TRBJ2-6, with D hard to call. CDR3 length equals 14 residues. The V and J ends lost 5 bases and 2 bases respectively, with 7 bases between them. Germline loops: CDR1 MNHEY, CDR2 SVGAGI. This chain's CDR3 is CASSLAPGANVLTF. CDR3 sequence (DNA): TGTGCCAGCAGTCTTGCTCCTGGGGCCAACGTCCTGACTTTC.